What follows are 26 T cell receptor beta chains derived from one specimen sequenced in a study of cytomegalovirus exposure and HLA in healthy donors. The PCR was carried out with 60 Vbeta primers and 13 Jbeta primers. Measured with immunoSEQ multiplex PCR; TCRdb has only the in-frame clones, and not every one. Among about 130,000 clones listed, 82% were seen once. The sample comprised PBMCs. These receptors all stem from a male donor in good health and CMV-seropositive.

The chain links TRBV2 to TRBJ2-5, with TRBD1 matching over 7 bases. CDR3 length: 16 amino acids. V was pared by 1 base and J by 5 bases, with 10 bases of the junction left unmatched. Germline CDR1 reads SNHLY; CDR2 reads FYNNEI. The CDR3 region is CASSEGSGGWVETQYF. In DNA, the CDR3 is TGTGCCAGCAGTGAAGGGTCAGGGGGTTGGGTGGAGACCCAGTACTTC. Supplemented by reference TRBV2 and TRBJ2-5, the full variable domain reads EPEVTQTPSHQVTQMGQEVILRCVPISNHLYFYWYRQILGQKVEFLVSFYNNEISEKSEIFDDQFSVERPDGSNFTLKIRSTKLEDSAMYFCASSEGSGGWVETQYFGPGTRLLVL.

The J gene is TRBJ2-5, the V gene TRBV4-2, with 9 bases aligning to TRBD2. The CDR3 runs 17 residues. V lost 1 base to trimming and J lost 4 bases; unmatched junction nucleotides: 10. The germline V gene has CDR1 LGHNA and CDR2 YNFKEQ. The CDR3 sequence: CASSQVGAGGPLETQYF. CDR3 nucleotide sequence: TGTGCCAGCAGCCAAGTTGGGGCGGGAGGGCCTCTAGAGACCCAGTACTTC.

The V call is TRBV7-9, the J call TRBJ2-1; 12 nucleotides match TRBD2. Germline values: CDR1 SEHNR, CDR2 FQNEAQ (reference sequence). The CDR3 has 16 residues. The ends lost 5 bases at V and 6 bases at J; junction bases unmatched: 8. CDR3 in amino acids: CASSTISSGRANEQFF. The CDR3 region has the DNA TGTGCCAGCAGCACGATTTCTAGCGGGAGGGCCAATGAGCAGTTCTTC.

The genes are TRBV7-9 and TRBJ2-1, with 16 bases matching TRBD2. Germline V gene sequence: CDR1 SEHNR, CDR2 FQNEAQ (reference sequence). The junction had 6 bases not matched to a gene; V was cut back by 0 bases and J by 7 bases. This CDR3 is built from 18 residues. CDR3 sequence reads: CASSLAGTSGRVRNEQFF. CDR3 in DNA: TGTGCCAGCAGCTTAGCGGGGACTAGCGGGAGGGTTCGGAATGAGCAGTTCTTC.

The chain couples TRBV11-2 to TRBJ1-6; D is perhaps TRBD1 (5 bases). The CDR3 has 15 residues. Germline CDR1 SGHAT, CDR2 FQNNGV. Trimming left V 3 bases short and J 9 bases short, with 15 bases between. The DNA for the CDR3 is TGTGCCAGCAGCTTCCCGGACAACCTCAGTTCACCCCTCCACTTT. It translates to CASSFPDNLSSPLHF.

The V gene is TRBV5-4, the J gene TRBJ2-3; 8 bases align to TRBD2. This CDR3 is 15 amino acids long. The V gene end was trimmed by 4 bases and the J gene end by 1 base; junction bases not matched to a gene: 5. The germline gives CDR1 SGHNT, CDR2 YYREEE (reference sequence). CDR3 amino acids: CASSVSGSGTDTQYF. The CDR3 DNA reads TGTGCCAGCAGCGTCAGCGGGAGCGGCACAGATACGCAGTATTTT.

The chain combines TRBV18 with TRBJ1-2; D is possibly TRBD1 (6 bases). The CDR3 has 15 residues. The V gene lost 0 bases and the J gene lost 6 bases, with 14 bases spanning the gap. Germline V gives CDR1 KGHSH, CDR2 LQKENI. CDR3: CASSPPVGGGNGYTF. The CDR3 DNA is TGTGCCAGCTCACCACCAGTAGGGGGGGGCAATGGCTACACCTTC.

J is TRBJ2-7 and V is TRBV9; TRBD1 aligns across 8 bases. Trimming at V came to 7 bases and at J to 3 bases, leaving 3 bases not matched to a gene. The CDR3 spans 12 residues. Germline V gene sequence: CDR1 SGDLS, CDR2 YYNGEE. CDR3 nucleotides: TGTGCCAGCGGGGGACAGGACTACGAGCAGTACTTC. Residues: CASGGQDYEQYF.

The chain combines TRBV2 with TRBJ1-1; TRBD1 is a possible D gene (6 bases). Trimming pared 4 bases from V and 1 base from J, leaving 13 bases between. The CDR3 is 15 amino acids. The germline V gene encodes CDR1 SNHLY and CDR2 FYNNEI. CDR3 in DNA: TGTGCCAGCAGTGCCGAGCCCAGGGGGAACACTGAAGCTTTCTTT. It translates to CASSAEPRGNTEAFF.

The V and J genes are TRBV23-1 and TRBJ2-1, with D unresolved. TRBV23-1 is an ORF, and what it does is uncertain. The CDR3 totals 9 residues. Deletions cut 11 bases from V and 9 bases from J, with 8 bases between. The CDR3 nucleotides read TGCGCCCTCCCGGGTGAGCAGTTCTTC. Translation gives CALPGEQFF.

The sample holds one count of this clone. The rearrangement links TRBV30 to TRBJ1-1; D call uncertain. Trimming took off 2 bases at V and 1 base at J, with 8 bases between the two ends. Germline V CDR1 and CDR2: GTSNPN, SVGIG (reference sequence). The CDR3 is made up of 13 amino acids. CDR3 nucleotides: TGTGCCTGGAGTCGGCGGGAGAACACTGAAGCTTTCTTT. This codes for CAWSRRENTEAFF. The full variable domain, its missing parts supplied by reference TRBV30 and TRBJ1-1, is SQTIHQWPATLVQPVGSPLSLECTVEGTSNPNLYWYRQAAGRGLQLLFYSVGIGQISSEVPQNLSASRPQDRQFILSSKKLLLSDSGFYLCAWSRRENTEAFFGQGTRLTVV.

The V call is TRBV27, the J call TRBJ2-1; D is possibly TRBD2 (5 bases). Trimming left V 7 bases short and J 4 bases short, with 11 bases between. The CDR3 has 13 residues. Germline V CDR1 and CDR2: MNHEY, SMNVEV (reference sequence). CDR3 nucleotides: TGTGCCAGCAACCCAACTAGTTACAATGAGCAGTTCTTC. This sequence encodes CASNPTSYNEQFF.

This chain uses TRBV19 with TRBJ1-6; a weak D match, TRBD1 (6 bases). Deletions cut 7 bases from V and 9 bases from J, with 16 bases between. The CDR3 has 14 amino acids. CDR1 is LNHDA and CDR2 is SQIVND in the germline V gene (reference sequence). The CDR3 protein is CASNSGQNRSPLHF. Here the CDR3 DNA reads TGTGCCAGTAATTCCGGACAGAATCGTTCACCCCTCCACTTT.

The chain uses TRBV21-1 and TRBJ2-1; TRBD1 is taken as the D call from the table, unchecked against the DNA. TRBV21-1 is reported as a pseudogene. CDR3 length: 16 amino acids. The CDR3: CASSLGLRGWQDEQFF. Here the CDR3 DNA reads TGTGCCAGCAGCCTCGGCCTCAGGGGCTGGCAGGATGAGCAGTTCTTC.

The V and J genes are TRBV10-3 and TRBJ2-5, with TRBD2 identical over 7 bases. Germline assignment: CDR1 ENHRY and CDR2 SYGVKD. This CDR3 is built from 16 residues. V lost 6 bases and J lost 5; bases outside the gene matches: 15. Here the CDR3 DNA reads TGTGCCATCAGCCCCAACATGGGGGGGGTAGGCGAGACCCAGTACTTC. Translated: CAISPNMGGVGETQYF.

This rearrangement joins TRBV7-2 to TRBJ2-3; 8 positions agree with TRBD2. The CDR3 is 16 residues long. V gave up 5 bases and J gave up 1 base; unmatched junction bases: 8. Per the germline V gene, CDR1 is SGHTA and CDR2 is FQGNSA. The CDR3 protein is CASSTGAGVGTDTQYF. The CDR3 DNA reads as TGTGCCAGCAGCACGGGAGCGGGAGTAGGCACAGATACGCAGTATTTT.

The chain uses TRBV29-1 and TRBJ2-1, with D tentatively TRBD2 (5 bases). The CDR3 spans 15 residues. Germline CDR1 SQVTM, CDR2 ANQGSEA. V was shortened by 7 bases and J by 0 bases, with 16 bases between the two germline ends. The DNA for the CDR3 is TGCAGCGCTAAAACGACGGGGAGCTCCTACAATGAGCAGTTCTTC. Amino acid sequence: CSAKTTGSSYNEQFF.

V usage is TRBV1 and J usage is TRBJ2-7; TRBD1 is the table's D call and was not checked against the DNA. TRBV1 is listed as a pseudogene. CDR3 length: 18 amino acids. The DNA for the CDR3 is TGCACCAGCAAACTCGGTAGCTCGGTACTCAAGGGGCCCTACGAGCAGTACTTC. This codes for CTSKLGSSVLKGPYEQYF.

The V gene is TRBV18, the J gene TRBJ1-4; 7 bases are a match to TRBD1. J gave up 10 bases and V 4 bases, and 12 bases lay outside the gene matches. The CDR3 totals 15 residues. Germline-derived CDR1 and CDR2 are KGHSH and LQKENI. CDR3 amino acids: CASSLPGTEIIKLFF. DNA for the CDR3: TGTGCCAGCTCACTGCCCGGGACAGAGATAATAAAACTGTTTTTT.

In its sample, this clone was seen once. V gene TRBV15 combines with J gene TRBJ1-1, with TRBD1 identical over 7 bases. The J segment lost 0 bases and the V segment lost 5 bases, leaving 3 bases of the junction unmatched. The CDR3 runs 14 residues. CDR1 is LNHNV, CDR2 YYDKDF, per germline (reference sequence). The chain's CDR3 is CATSGGQVNTEAFF. CDR3 nucleotides: TGTGCCACCAGCGGTGGACAGGTGAACACTGAAGCTTTCTTT.

The chain combines TRBV4-2 with TRBJ2-5; perhaps TRBD2 as D (6 bases). The germline V gene has CDR1 LGHNA and CDR2 YNFKEQ. The CDR3 covers 15 residues. Trimming took 1 base from V and 4 from J, leaving 13 bases between them. The CDR3 region has the DNA TGTGCCAGCAGCCAAGTGCGGGGAGACGGAGAGACCCAGTACTTC. It yields the protein CASSQVRGDGETQYF.

The chain employs TRBV7-3 and TRBJ2-1, with 14 bases identical to TRBD2. J lost 9 bases, V lost 5 bases, and 18 bases had no gene match. CDR3 length: 19 amino acids. CDR1 is SGHTA and CDR2 is FQGTGA in the germline V gene. The CDR3 DNA follows: TGTGCCAGCAGCCATTACAGAAATGACGTTGGGACTAGCGGGAGTGAGCAGTTCTTC. It specifies CASSHYRNDVGTSGSEQFF.

The chain joins TRBV18 to TRBJ2-2; TRBD1 matches 9 bases. The CDR3 has 17 residues. Unmatched junction bases numbered 7, after V lost 4 bases and J lost 1 base. Germline assignment: CDR1 KGHSH and CDR2 LQKENI. DNA for the CDR3: TGTGCCAGCTCACGTAGGACAGGGGCCCAGAACACCGGGGAGCTGTTTTTT. Translated, it gives CASSRRTGAQNTGELFF.

This clone came up a few times. J is TRBJ2-2 and V is TRBV18, with 7 bases lining up with TRBD2. Germline CDR1 is KGHSH and CDR2 is LQKENI. Trimming took 6 bases from V and 4 from J; bases not matched to a gene: 17. The CDR3 covers 18 residues. The CDR3 loop reads CASSSEGGSVIGTGELFF. In DNA form, the CDR3 reads TGTGCCAGCTCCTCAGAGGGCGGGAGCGTGATCGGCACCGGGGAGCTGTTTTTT.

This chain's CDR3 is CASSFRVNTEAFF. Here the CDR3 DNA reads TGTGCCAGCAGTTTTCGGGTGAACACTGAAGCTTTCTTT. The chain couples TRBV27 to TRBJ1-1; D gene ambiguous. V lost 3 bases to trimming and J lost 0 bases, with 5 bases between them. Germline V lookup: CDR1 MNHEY, CDR2 SMNVEV (reference sequence). The CDR3 extends over 13 amino acids.

This clone was observed a handful of times. V usage is TRBV4-3 and J usage is TRBJ2-1, with unresolved D. Trimming cost V 0 bases and J 2 bases, with 11 bases left between them. CDR3 size: 16 residues. CDR1 and CDR2 (germline): LGHNA, YSLEER. CDR3 protein: CASSQDFAATYNEQFF. In nucleotides, the CDR3 is TGCGCCAGCAGCCAAGATTTTGCGGCTACCTACAATGAGCAGTTCTTC.